The T cell receptor (beta chain) under discussion was sequenced for a study of post-analysis software for immune sequencing data. Findings and limits, study-wide: The F measure placed samples prepared in the same batch into strongly shared clusters. Compared against controls, patients with multiple sclerosis displayed significantly lower normalized Chao1 diversity.

Every TCR beta cDNA library bore unique molecular identifiers. MiXCR was run by TCRdb on the PCR reads, yielding one entry per CDR3 protein. The sample comprises 450,000 to 650,000 distinct CDR3 sequences, roughly 46% of which are singletons, and about 1.8% rests with the top ten. A word on this clonotype: Antigen specificity is unknown.

Sequences were obtained from blood. The origin of this receptor is a girl aged 10 to 17 with multiple sclerosis.

The CDR3 reads CASSHIRENYGYTF. Here the CDR3 DNA reads TGCGCCAGCAGCCATATCAGGGAGAACTATGGCTACACCTTC. The chain is built from TRBV4-1 and TRBJ1-2; D is perhaps TRBD1 (5 bases). This CDR3 contains 14 residues. The germline V gene has CDR1 MGHRA and CDR2 YSYEKL. V gave up 3 bases and J gave up 2 bases, with 10 bases separating them.